Following are 28 T cell receptor beta chains from one sample sequenced in a study of T cells in Graves' hyperthyroidism and ophthalmopathy. The CDR3 regions of TCR beta were amplified from RNA transcripts. With the HTBI primer set, the TCR CDR3 went through a first round of RT-PCR. TCRdb analysed the multiplex PCR reads with MiXCR anew, one entry per CDR3 protein. The table lists a few hundred thousand distinct CDR3 sequences, around 43% of them singletons. Material for sequencing was peripheral blood or thyroid tissue (not recorded which). Receptors originate from an adult woman with Graves' disease, either hyperthyroidism or ophthalmopathy (not recorded which).

J is TRBJ2-7 and V is TRBV4-1, with 8 bases fitting TRBD2. CDR3 size: 14 residues. The junction had 6 bases not matched to a gene; V was cut back by 3 bases and J by 5 bases. The germline V gene has CDR1 MGHRA and CDR2 YSYEKL. In nucleotides, the CDR3 is TGCGCCAGCAGCCAGATGGGACTAGTTGACGAGCAGTACTTC. Residues: CASSQMGLVDEQYF.

This chain uses TRBV20-1 with TRBJ2-5; 7 bases match TRBD1. Germline CDR1 is DFQATT and CDR2 is SNEGSKA (reference sequence). J lost 4 bases, V lost 1 base, and 6 bases had no gene match. The CDR3 totals 14 residues. The CDR3 nucleotides are TGCAGTGCTAGAGGAATGGCAGGGGGAGAGACCCAGTACTTC. Translation: CSARGMAGGETQYF.

The V gene is TRBV28, the J gene TRBJ1-3; D uncertain. Trimming removed 8 bases at V and 0 bases at J, with 14 bases between. Germline V gene data show CDR1 as MDHEN and CDR2 as SYDVKM. The CDR3 spans 15 residues. Written as DNA, the CDR3 is TGTGCCAGCGGGGTGTCCCGCGGCTCTGGAAACACCATATATTTT. Protein: CASGVSRGSGNTIYF.

There are many counts of this clonotype. The V and J genes are TRBV6-1 and TRBJ2-5, with D unresolved. Trimming removed 7 bases from V and 5 bases from J, with 11 bases in between. The CDR3 spans 12 residues. Per germline, CDR1 MNHNS and CDR2 SASEGT. The CDR3 spells CASIVKGETQYF. CDR3 DNA: TGTGCCAGCATTGTCAAGGGCGAGACCCAGTACTTC.

This clonotype was recorded at least ten times. This chain links TRBV11-2 with TRBJ1-1; TRBD1 is a possible D gene (6 bases). V dropped 1 base and J dropped 2 bases, with 11 bases sitting between them. CDR1 and CDR2 (germline): SGHAT, FQNNGV. The CDR3 contains 15 residues. CDR3 protein: CASSLGQVGNTEAFF. The CDR3 region has the DNA TGTGCCAGCAGCTTAGGACAGGTGGGAAACACTGAAGCTTTCTTT.

The table lists this clonotype with many counts. The genes are TRBV6-6 and TRBJ1-1; possible D gene TRBD1, 5 bases. V was clipped by 6 bases and J by 4 bases, with 18 bases between them. Looked up from germline, CDR1 is MNHNY and CDR2 is SVGAGI (reference sequence). The CDR3 extends over 15 amino acids. The CDR3 DNA sequence: TGTGCCAGCAGCCTACTCGGGGGGAGGGTCACTGAAGCTTTCTTT. Its translation is CASSLLGGRVTEAFF.

This clonotype was found many times. V and J are TRBV7-2 and TRBJ1-3, with D possibly matching TRBD1 (5 bases). The V end was cut by 1 base, the J end by 0 bases, with 7 bases between. The CDR3 has 15 amino acids. The V gene's germline CDR1 is SGHTA and CDR2 FQGNSA. The CDR3 coding sequence is TGTGCCAGCAGCTTAGGGGGGAGCTCTGGAAACACCATATATTTT. This codes for CASSLGGSSGNTIYF. The full variable domain, its missing parts supplied by reference TRBV7-2 and TRBJ1-3, is GAGVSQSPSNKVTEKGKDVELRCDPISGHTALYWYRQSLGQGLEFLIYFQGNSAPDKSGLPSDRFSAERTGGSVSTLTIQRTQQEDSAVYLCASSLGGSSGNTIYFGEGSWLTVV.

The table lists this clonotype with many counts. V usage is TRBV15 and J usage is TRBJ2-6; 9 bases match TRBD2. Germline V CDR1 and CDR2: LNHNV, YYDKDF (reference sequence). The CDR3 contains 21 residues. V was pared by 2 bases and J by 2 bases, with 16 bases of the junction left unmatched. CDR3 sequence reads: CATSRLRASGNPKAGANVLTF. The CDR3 DNA is TGTGCCACCAGCAGATTGCGGGCTAGCGGGAACCCAAAGGCTGGGGCCAACGTCCTGACTTTC.

This clonotype was detected a few times. The chain recombines TRBV28 with TRBJ1-6, with D perhaps matching TRBD1 (5 bases). CDR1 and CDR2 (germline): MDHEN, SYDVKM. The CDR3 is made up of 14 amino acids. Trimming cost V 8 bases and J 0 bases, with 8 bases left between them. In nucleotides, the CDR3 is TGTGCCAGCTGTGGGGGCTCCTATAATTCACCCCTCCACTTT. This encodes CASCGGSYNSPLHF.

The V gene is TRBV10-3, the J gene TRBJ2-5; 9 bases map to TRBD2. V was pared by 4 bases and J by 7 bases, with 13 bases of the junction left unmatched. Germline assignment: CDR1 ENHRY and CDR2 SYGVKD. The CDR3 contains 16 residues. The CDR3 protein is CAISGAGTSLGGTQYF. CDR3 in DNA: TGTGCCATCAGTGGGGCCGGGACTAGCCTGGGTGGGACCCAGTACTTC.

The table lists this clonotype with many counts. The genes are TRBV11-2 and TRBJ1-6, with no clear D. The CDR3 contains 12 residues. Germline values: CDR1 SGHAT, CDR2 FQNNGV. V dropped 2 bases and J dropped 9 bases, with 5 bases sitting between them. This chain's CDR3 is CASSLQVSPLHF. The CDR3 DNA follows: TGTGCCAGCAGCTTACAGGTTTCACCCCTCCACTTT.

This clonotype has ten or more counts. The chain couples TRBV9 to TRBJ2-5, with D perhaps matching TRBD1 or TRBD2 (5 bases each). The CDR3 consists of 14 residues. Per germline, CDR1 SGDLS and CDR2 YYNGEE. V lost 3 bases to trimming and J lost 1 base, with 10 bases between them. As DNA, the CDR3 is TGTGCCAGCAGCGGGGGACCTATCCAAGAGACCCAGTACTTC. Translated, it gives CASSGGPIQETQYF.

The table lists this clonotype with a few counts. This chain uses TRBV7-8 with TRBJ1-1; D not resolved. V was cut by 3 bases and J by 4 bases, with 6 bases left in between. Looked up from germline, CDR1 is SGHVS and CDR2 is FQNEAQ. This CDR3 has 12 amino acids. CDR3 sequence: CASSFGFTEAFF. CDR3 DNA: TGTGCCAGCAGCTTTGGGTTCACTGAAGCTTTCTTT.

For this clonotype: One end of the junction fails to match germline, which may point to a read error. V is TRBV15 and J is TRBJ1-5; 9 bases are a match to TRBD1. The length of the CDR3 is 18 residues. Germline V CDR1 and CDR2: LNHNV, YYDKDF (reference sequence). The CDR3 loop is CAASRAPGQGKKRQPQHF. CDR3 nucleotide sequence: TGTGCCGCCAGCAGGGCGCCGGGACAGGGTAAAAAAAGGCAGCCCCAGCATTTT.

A remark on this clonotype: As the CDR3 is not closed by the conserved phenylalanine or tryptophan, this likely results from a read error. The DNA is left out, because the CDR3 cannot be placed on it with certainty; the CDR3 is given as TCRdb lists it. V usage is TRBV5-5 and J usage is TRBJ2-6. The length of the CDR3 is 9 amino acids, counting both ends. The germline V gene encodes CDR1 SGHKS and CDR2 YYEKEE (reference sequence). The CDR3 here is CASSLAVTS.

The rearrangement links TRBV2 to TRBJ2-7, with D tentatively TRBD1 (5 bases). The CDR3 runs 13 residues. CDR1 and CDR2 (germline): SNHLY, FYNNEI. V dropped 2 bases and J dropped 5 bases, with 10 bases sitting between them. CDR3 DNA sequence: TGTGCCAGCAGTGAACAGGGTATTAACGAGCAGTACTTC. It encodes CASSEQGINEQYF.

This sequence joins TRBV2 and TRBJ1-5; 8 bases are a match to TRBD1. The germline V gene encodes CDR1 SNHLY and CDR2 FYNNEI. The CDR3 loop spans 18 amino acids. V dropped 6 bases and J dropped 0; count of bases not matched to a gene: 13. Written as DNA, the CDR3 is TGTGCCAGCAGCCCCGACCGAACAGGGGGAGATAGCAATCAGCCCCAGCATTTT. It codes for CASSPDRTGGDSNQPQHF.

This clonotype was picked up many times. The rearrangement uses TRBV7-2 and TRBJ1-5; 7 nucleotides line up with TRBD1. Germline V gene data show CDR1 as SGHTA and CDR2 as FQGNSA. Unmatched junction bases numbered 2, after V lost 3 bases and J lost 3 bases. The CDR3 runs 14 residues. The CDR3 nucleotides read TGTGCCAGCAGCTTGGGACAGTCCAATCAGCCCCAGCATTTT. Encoded protein: CASSLGQSNQPQHF.

This clonotype was seen only once. The CDR3 protein is CASSESGGWDRATEAFF. CDR3 DNA sequence: TGCGCCAGCAGTGAGTCTGGGGGCTGGGACAGGGCTACTGAAGCTTTCTTT. The chain joins TRBV10-1 to TRBJ1-1; 9 bases are shared with TRBD1. The CDR3 contains 17 residues. Germline V lookup: CDR1 WNHNN, CDR2 SYGVQD (reference sequence). Trimming at V came to 0 bases and at J to 5 bases, leaving 10 bases not matched to a gene.

V gene TRBV6-1 combines with J gene TRBJ1-2; TRBD1 is a possible D gene (5 bases). V lost 8 bases and J 4 bases, leaving 17 bases between the germline ends. The CDR3 consists of 14 residues. Germline CDR1 is MNHNS and CDR2 is SASEGT. CDR3 loop: CASGLGWGSYGYTF. The CDR3 region has the DNA TGTGCCAGCGGCCTGGGATGGGGCTCCTATGGCTACACCTTC.

This clonotype was seen ten or more times. V gene TRBV7-9 combines with J gene TRBJ1-5, with TRBD1 as a possible D gene (5 bases). Germline CDR1 SEHNR, CDR2 FQNEAQ (reference sequence). Trimming shortened V by 2 bases and J by 0 bases, and 11 bases separated the two germline ends. The CDR3 length is 16 residues. The CDR3 loop reads CASSLSGGGSNQPQHF. In DNA form, the CDR3 reads TGTGCCAGCAGCTTATCCGGCGGGGGTAGCAATCAGCCCCAGCATTTT.

The V and J genes are TRBV20-1 and TRBJ2-1; the match to TRBD2 covers 7 bases. J lost 6 bases, V lost 4 bases, and 9 bases had no gene match. Germline-derived CDR1 and CDR2 are DFQATT and SNEGSKA (reference sequence). This CDR3 comprises 14 residues. The CDR3 loop is CSATPGLRLNEQFF. In DNA, the CDR3 is TGCAGTGCTACCCCGGGACTAAGACTCAATGAGCAGTTCTTC.

This chain uses TRBV7-9 with TRBJ1-1; 7 bases align to TRBD1. V was clipped by 5 bases and J by 8 bases; unmatched bases: 8. Germline CDR1 reads SEHNR; CDR2 reads FQNEAQ (reference sequence). The CDR3 runs 13 residues. CDR3 nucleotides: TGTGCCAGCAGCATGACGCCGGGACAGGAAGCTTTCTTT. As protein: CASSMTPGQEAFF.

This clonotype was counted many times. This chain connects TRBV7-9 to TRBJ2-5; D is unresolved. The germline V and J ends were trimmed by 2 bases and 4 bases, with 8 bases remaining between them. The CDR3 totals 13 residues. Germline assignment: CDR1 SEHNR and CDR2 FQNEAQ (reference sequence). CDR3 residues: CASSLRRLETQYF. For the CDR3, the DNA is TGTGCCAGCAGCTTACGCAGGTTAGAGACCCAGTACTTC.

The V call is TRBV14, the J call TRBJ2-5; D could derive from TRBD1 or TRBD2 (5 bases each). CDR1 SGHDN and CDR2 FVKESK come from the germline V gene. V lost 0 bases to trimming and J lost 5 bases, with 13 bases between them. This CDR3 comprises 15 residues. The CDR3 is CASSQDLGGFETQYF. As DNA, the CDR3 is TGTGCCAGCAGCCAAGATCTTGGGGGATTTGAGACCCAGTACTTC.

The chain recombines TRBV15 with TRBJ2-7; D perhaps matches TRBD1 (5 bases). Trimming took 0 bases from V and 9 from J, leaving 15 bases between them. The CDR3 loop spans 14 amino acids. Germline V gives CDR1 LNHNV, CDR2 YYDKDF (reference sequence). CDR3 sequence: CATSRDVVRVGQYF. The CDR3 coding sequence is TGTGCCACCAGCAGAGACGTCGTCAGGGTCGGGCAGTACTTC.

The rearrangement uses TRBV7-9 and TRBJ1-1, with TRBD1 matching over 7 bases. From germline, CDR1 is SEHNR and CDR2 FQNEAQ (reference sequence). This CDR3 comprises 12 residues. Trimming removed 2 bases from V and 7 bases from J; junction bases left unmatched: 1. The CDR3 DNA reads TGTGCCAGCAGCTTAAGGGACAGTGAAGCTTTCTTT. Translating it yields CASSLRDSEAFF.

The chain links TRBV10-3 to TRBJ2-7; 9 bases agree with TRBD1. Germline V lookup: CDR1 ENHRY, CDR2 SYGVKD. There are 15 residues in the CDR3. V shed 2 bases, J shed 3 bases, and the junction held 5 bases outside the gene matches. DNA for the CDR3: TGTGCCATCAGTGAGAGGACAGGGGTTAACTACGAGCAGTACTTC. Translating it yields CAISERTGVNYEQYF.